This TCR beta chain appears in the sequencing data of a study of cytomegalovirus exposure and HLA in healthy donors. Method: immunoSEQ multiplex PCR; TCRdb's copy keeps in-frame clones and lacks some. This sample has approximately 200,000 clones, with approximately 88% found just once. The CDR3 is 12 residues long. Germline CDR1 and CDR2: SQVTM and ANQGSEA. The ends lost 4 bases at V and 4 bases at J; junction bases unmatched: 3. In this sample, this clone turned up a few times. The chain employs TRBV29-1 and TRBJ1-2, with TRBD1 identical over 7 bases. This TCR was sampled from a man younger than 35 in good health and CMV-seropositive. Material: PBMCs. CDR3 bases: TGCAGCGTTGGACAGGGCCCCTATGGCTACACCTTC. Encoded protein: CSVGQGPYGYTF.